This TCR beta chain was recorded in a study of post-analysis software for immune sequencing data. Whole-study context: The patients showed relapsing-remitting, secondary progressive and progressive-relapsing multiple sclerosis courses.

The table lists this clonotype with a few counts. The antigen is unknown. Study observations and caveats: Patients used five TRBV segments, including TRBV5-6, TRBV5-1 and TRBV20-1, more often than controls. In multiple sclerosis, normalized Chao1 diversity was significantly below that of controls.

The CDR3 contains 14 residues. V was pared by 9 bases and J by 2 bases, with 3 bases of the junction left unmatched. Germline V lookup: CDR1 SGHTA, CDR2 FQGTGA. Researchers reported that TCR beta cDNA libraries carried unique molecular identifiers. Input amounts of 1 to 10 million T cells were used. These gave roughly 0.5 million cDNA molecules, so each molecule approximated one T cell. One entry per CDR3 protein, called by TCRdb with MiXCR from the PCR reads. The data contain 550,000 to 700,000 distinct CDR3 sequences, 44% of them singletons. Material: blood. V is TRBV7-3 and J is TRBJ2-2, with 10 positions matching TRBD1. The TCR sequence derives from a girl between 5 and 17 years old with multiple sclerosis. CDR3 nucleotides: TGTGCCAGTCGACAGGGGGCTAACACCGGGGAGCTGTTTTTT. As protein: CASRQGANTGELFF.